This paragraph covers one T cell receptor (beta chain) sequence. As yet, its antigen is unknown. Germline CDR1 MDHEN, CDR2 SYDVKM. The ends lost 6 bases at V and 5 bases at J; junction bases unmatched: 6. This CDR3 is 13 amino acids long. This sample is part of a study of cytomegalovirus exposure and HLA in healthy donors. Study results and caveats: Productive rates of about 87% or about 30% were seen for most TCR beta V segments in an earlier analysis. TRBV6-2, TRBV6-3 and some other V segments were unresolvable in 87-base-pair reads. CMV serostatus stood as the only immune exposure information on hand.

13 Jbeta primers and 60 Vbeta primers were used for the PCR. Clones were read by immunoSEQ multiplex PCR, and TCRdb kept only the in-frame ones, dropping some. The data hold 70,000 to 95,000 clones, with about 79% observed a single time. The sequence came from a man in his forties or fifties in good health and CMV-seronegative. This rearrangement joins TRBV28 to TRBJ1-2, with 7 bases identical to TRBD1. Input material: PBMCs. CDR3 in DNA: TGTGCCAGCAGCGAGGGACAGTCTTATGGCTACACCTTC. It specifies CASSEGQSYGYTF.